Below, 25 T cell receptor beta chains from the same sample are listed, as sequenced in a study of blood T cell repertoires in COVID-19. Repertoires were generated with immunoSEQ multiplex PCR, while TCRdb's copy carries only in-frame clones and drops some. The sample contains 90,000 to 100,000 clones, around 85% of which appear only once. The specimen sequenced was peripheral blood. These receptors came from a woman aged 55-70 years with acute or convalescent COVID-19.

The chain employs TRBV9 and TRBJ1-3; D not certain. V lost 4 bases and J lost 0, with 14 bases in between. This CDR3 is 16 amino acids long. Germline CDR1 reads SGDLS; CDR2 reads YYNGEE. This chain's CDR3 is CASSPRLFDSGNTIYF. CDR3 DNA sequence: TGTGCCAGCAGCCCCAGGCTTTTTGACTCTGGAAACACCATATATTTT. The whole variable domain, filled in from reference TRBV9 and TRBJ1-3, reads DSGVTQTPKHLITATGQRVTLRCSPRSGDLSVYWYQQSLDQGLQFLIQYYNGEERAKGNILERFSAQQFPDLHSELNLSSLELGDSALYFCASSPRLFDSGNTIYFGEGSWLTVV.

CDR3 residues: CASSLNLPGTDYGYTF. The CDR3, as DNA: TGTGCCAGCTCACTAAACCTTCCCGGGACAGACTATGGCTACACCTTC. This rearrangement joins TRBV18 to TRBJ1-2; 7 bases agree with TRBD1. Germline V CDR1 and CDR2: KGHSH, LQKENI. This CDR3 region has 16 residues. Unmatched junction bases numbered 11, after V lost 4 bases and J lost 3 bases.

Here the CDR3 reads CASTQGFTGELFF. The CDR3 bases are TGTGCCAGCACTCAGGGGTTCACCGGGGAGCTGTTTTTT. The genes are TRBV6-5 and TRBJ2-2, with a weak D call TRBD1 (6 bases). Trimming took off 7 bases at V and 4 bases at J, with 10 bases between the two ends. Germline V gives CDR1 MNHEY, CDR2 SVGAGI. CDR3 length: 13 residues.

The V call is TRBV28, the J call TRBJ1-2; 10 bases map to TRBD1. V shed 4 bases, J shed 1 base, and the junction held 3 bases outside the gene matches. CDR1 is MDHEN and CDR2 is SYDVKM in the germline V gene. This CDR3 is 15 amino acids long. Here the CDR3 reads CASSSDRGVNYGYTF. In nucleotides, the CDR3 is TGTGCCAGCAGTTCGGACAGGGGGGTTAACTATGGCTACACCTTC.

The chain uses TRBV29-1 and TRBJ2-7, with a weak D call TRBD1 (6 bases). CDR1 SQVTM and CDR2 ANQGSEA come from the germline V gene. CDR3 length: 12 amino acids. V gave up 7 bases and J gave up 2 bases, with 12 bases separating them. In DNA form, the CDR3 reads TGCAGCGCCCAGGGGCAGGCCTACGAGCAGTACTTC. It translates to CSAQGQAYEQYF.

This clone was counted between two and nine times. The chain uses TRBV30 and TRBJ2-3; 8 nucleotides line up with TRBD2. Germline CDR1 is GTSNPN and CDR2 is SVGIG (reference sequence). The CDR3 loop spans 21 amino acids. With V trimmed by 0 bases and J by 4 bases, 24 bases remained unmatched. DNA for the CDR3: TGTGCCTGGAGTGTTTTTAGCGGGGCGTTGATCACACCCTCCCAGGCAGATACGCAGTATTTT. This translates into CAWSVFSGALITPSQADTQYF.

The rearrangement uses TRBV28 and TRBJ2-2, with TRBD2 matching over 10 bases. The CDR3 extends over 17 amino acids. J gave up 2 bases and V 5 bases, and 8 bases lay outside the gene matches. CDR1 and CDR2 from the germline V gene are MDHEN and SYDVKM. In DNA, the CDR3 is TGTGCCAGCAGTACCCAACTAGCGGGGATCAACACCGGGGAGCTGTTTTTT. Protein sequence: CASSTQLAGINTGELFF.

The V gene is TRBV5-1, the J gene TRBJ2-1; 13 bases match TRBD2. CDR3 length equals 17 residues. J lost 10 bases, V lost 2 bases, and 12 bases had no gene match. Germline-derived CDR1 and CDR2 are SGHRS and YFSETQ. CDR3 sequence: CASSLGSGLAGVYEQFF. DNA for the CDR3: TGCGCCAGCAGCTTAGGCAGTGGACTAGCGGGGGTGTACGAGCAGTTCTTC.

The gene calls are TRBV6-6 and TRBJ2-1, with TRBD2 identical over 10 bases. Germline V CDR1 and CDR2: MNHNY, SVGAGI (reference sequence). V shed 2 bases, J shed 9 bases, and the junction held 4 bases outside the gene matches. This CDR3 is 14 amino acids long. The CDR3 loop is CASSYGLAGVEQFF. The CDR3 DNA follows: TGTGCCAGCAGTTACGGTCTAGCGGGGGTTGAGCAGTTCTTC.

The chain links TRBV7-9 to TRBJ2-3; D unclear. The CDR3 covers 13 residues. V was cut by 6 bases and J by 1 base, with 8 bases left in between. CDR1 is SEHNR and CDR2 is FQNEAQ in the germline V gene (reference sequence). The CDR3 DNA reads TGTGCCAGCAGACAGACCCGCACAGATACGCAGTATTTT. It is translated as CASRQTRTDTQYF.

The V and J genes are TRBV4-1 and TRBJ1-4; possible D gene TRBD1, 5 bases. The V gene's germline CDR1 is MGHRA and CDR2 YSYEKL. V was clipped by 4 bases and J by 6 bases, with 18 bases between them. CDR3 length: 16 residues. DNA for the CDR3: TGCGCCAGCAGCCTTAGACAGTTAGTGGGTGATGAAAAACTGTTTTTT. Translation: CASSLRQLVGDEKLFF.

The chain employs TRBV28 and TRBJ1-2, with D unresolved. CDR3 length: 15 residues. Germline lookup yields CDR1 MDHEN and CDR2 SYDVKM. Trimming took off 5 bases at V and 2 bases at J, with 15 bases between the two ends. The CDR3 bases are TGTGCCAGCAGTCCGAGGCCGGGCGGGAACTATGGCTACACCTTC. This translates into CASSPRPGGNYGYTF.

The V call is TRBV30, the J call TRBJ1-4, with TRBD1 as a possible D gene (6 bases). Looked up from germline, CDR1 is GTSNPN and CDR2 is SVGIG (reference sequence). The CDR3 consists of 14 residues. V was pared by 3 bases and J by 7 bases, with 15 bases between. CDR3 in DNA: TGTGCCTGGAGCATCGGGGGGCATGGTGAAAAACTGTTTTTT. Its translation is CAWSIGGHGEKLFF.

This clone was seen once. The chain employs TRBV5-6 and TRBJ1-1; the D is unclear. Germline CDR1 reads SGHDT; CDR2 reads YYEEEE. V was cut by 2 bases and J by 3 bases, with 14 bases left in between. This CDR3 is built from 15 residues. The CDR3 loop is CASSFSLQEDTEAFF. Written as DNA, the CDR3 is TGTGCCAGCAGCTTCTCTCTCCAGGAGGACACTGAAGCTTTCTTT.

This clone came up once. V is TRBV5-4 and J is TRBJ2-3; 9 bases match TRBD2. The J segment lost 7 bases and the V segment lost 4 bases, leaving 16 bases of the junction unmatched. Germline V CDR1 and CDR2: SGHNT, YYREEE (reference sequence). The CDR3 spans 17 residues. In DNA, the CDR3 is TGTGCCAGCAGCCCGGGAGGTGGCGGGGGGGCGGGTCATACGCAGTATTTT. Amino acid sequence: CASSPGGGGGAGHTQYF.

The V gene is TRBV4-1, the J gene TRBJ2-1; 7 nucleotides match TRBD2. The germline gives CDR1 MGHRA, CDR2 YSYEKL. The V and J ends lost 2 bases and 5 bases, in that order; junction bases with no gene match: 9. The CDR3 loop spans 16 amino acids. In DNA, the CDR3 is TGCGCCAGCAGCCAATCACCCGGGACTATGGACAATGAGCAGTTCTTC. Amino acid sequence: CASSQSPGTMDNEQFF.

The chain employs TRBV27 and TRBJ1-4; D is possibly TRBD1 (6 bases). The V end was cut by 5 bases, the J end by 7 bases, with 11 bases between. Germline values: CDR1 MNHEY, CDR2 SMNVEV (reference sequence). The CDR3 is 13 residues long. This CDR3 reads CASSQIRGEKLFF. The CDR3 nucleotides read TGTGCCAGCAGTCAAATCAGGGGTGAAAAACTGTTTTTT.

The chain couples TRBV7-8 to TRBJ1-5; tentative D call: TRBD1 (6 bases). In germline, CDR1 is SGHVS, CDR2 FQNEAQ. V lost 1 base and J 3 bases, leaving 16 bases between the germline ends. The CDR3 has 17 amino acids. Here the CDR3 DNA reads TGTGCCAGCAGCTTAGATAGGCTCAGGGGCCTCAATCAGCCCCAGCATTTT. Translating it yields CASSLDRLRGLNQPQHF.

The rearrangement joins TRBV6-6 to TRBJ1-5, with D perhaps TRBD1 (6 bases). Germline CDR1 reads MNHNY; CDR2 reads SVGAGI (reference sequence). The ends were cut back, 6 bases at V and 0 bases at J, with 15 bases in the middle. The CDR3 loop spans 16 amino acids. CDR3 loop: CASSQSRTDSNQPQHF. In DNA form, the CDR3 reads TGTGCCAGCAGCCAAAGCCGGACAGATAGCAATCAGCCCCAGCATTTT.

This chain links TRBV3-1 (or the pseudogene TRBV3-2) with TRBJ1-6, with unresolved D. Trimming shortened V by 1 base and J by 4 bases, and 8 bases separated the two germline ends. The CDR3 is 15 amino acids. Germline lookup yields CDR1 LGHDT and CDR2 YNNKEL (reference sequence). Here the CDR3 DNA reads TGTGCCAGCAGCCAAGGATACCAGTATAATTCACCCCTCCACTTT. The encoded protein is CASSQGYQYNSPLHF.

This chain joins TRBV18 and TRBJ1-2, with TRBD1 matching 7 bases. The CDR3 has 15 residues. V lost 2 bases and J lost 0; bases outside the gene matches: 3. Per germline, CDR1 KGHSH and CDR2 LQKENI. As DNA, the CDR3 is TGTGCCAGCTCACCAGAGGGACAGCCTAACTATGGCTACACCTTC. Residues: CASSPEGQPNYGYTF.

CDR3: CAYITSGVYNEQFF. The CDR3 DNA follows: TGTGCTTACATAACTAGCGGGGTATACAATGAGCAGTTCTTC. The chain joins TRBV30 to TRBJ2-1; 10 nucleotides align to TRBD2. The CDR3 is made up of 14 amino acids. Germline V gene sequence: CDR1 GTSNPN, CDR2 SVGIG (reference sequence). Together with reference TRBV30 and TRBJ2-1, the CDR3 gives the full variable domain: SQTIHQWPATLVQPVGSPLSLECTVEGTSNPNLYWYRQAAGRGLQLLFYSVGIGQISSEVPQNLSASRPQDRQFILSSKKLLLSDSGFYLCAYITSGVYNEQFFGPGTRLTVL.

The CDR3 loop reads CASSRQSCGYTF. The DNA for the CDR3 is TGTGCCAGCAGTCGACAGTCCTGTGGCTACACCTTC. V usage is TRBV14 and J usage is TRBJ1-2, with a tentative D call TRBD1 (5 bases). The V end was cut by 6 bases, the J end by 7 bases, with 12 bases between. The CDR3 is 12 amino acids. Looked up from germline, CDR1 is SGHDN and CDR2 is FVKESK.

This chain uses TRBV6-5 with TRBJ1-4, with unresolved D. This CDR3 contains 14 residues. Germline CDR1 is MNHEY and CDR2 is SVGAGI. V dropped 8 bases and J dropped 2 bases, with 12 bases sitting between them. The CDR3 here is CASAPGSTNEKLFF. Written as DNA, the CDR3 is TGTGCCAGCGCCCCGGGGAGCACTAATGAAAAACTGTTTTTT.

This chain joins TRBV7-9 and TRBJ1-3; the match to TRBD1 covers 10 bases. The J call may be incorrect, as the DNA end agrees better with TRBJ2-2. The CDR3 contains 15 residues. Germline CDR1 SEHNR, CDR2 FQNEAQ (reference sequence). This CDR3 is CASSQGTGDTGELFF. As DNA, the CDR3 is TGTGCCAGCAGCCAAGGGACAGGGGACACCGGGGAGCTGTTTTTT.